The rows below give T cell receptor beta chains drawn from one sample of a study of response to subunit inactivated influenza vaccine. Via MiXCR, TCRdb re-called the RT-PCR reads, giving one row per CDR3 protein. The sample includes 500,000 to 550,000 distinct CDR3 sequences, under 30% seen only once; the top ten take around 2.8%. This sample was also put to use in a study of T cells expressing NK-cell markers.

The specimen was CD4+ T cells sorted from PBMCs, collected 11 to 12 days after vaccination. These receptor sequences come from a middle-aged man who received an inactivated influenza vaccine. Each CDR3 is given with its conserved first and last residue. The order of the fields is V gene, clone size, J gene, D gene, CDR3 protein, CDR3 DNA. The D gene is left open where the match is weak. Rows give clone size only sometimes, using once, few, many, or a class for an expanded clone.

TRBV11-2	NA	TRBJ2-3	TRBD2	CASRAGTSGRAGTQYF	TGTGCCAGCAGAGCCGGGACTAGCGGGAGGGCCGGTACGCAGTATTTT
TRBV6-5	NA	TRBJ2-2	TRBD2	CASSSGLAINTGELFF	TGTGCCAGCAGTTCGGGACTAGCGATAAACACCGGGGAGCTGTTTTTT
TRBV5-1	NA	TRBJ1-2	TRBD1	CASSRGQEDGGYTF	TGCGCCAGCAGCCGGGGACAGGAGGACGGGGGCTACACCTTC
TRBV3-1	few	TRBJ1-2	NA	CASSQDIYRGYGYTF	TGTGCCAGCAGCCAAGATATCTACCGTGGCTATGGCTACACCTTC
TRBV6-1	few	TRBJ1-1	NA	CASSEMVKAFF	TGTGCCAGCAGTGAAATGGTTAAAGCTTTCTTT
TRBV2	few	TRBJ2-5	NA	CATERGPRETQYF	TGTGCCACCGAACGGGGGCCGAGGGAGACCCAGTACTTC
TRBV12-3/TRBV12-4	many	TRBJ1-2	NA	CASILRGGNGYTF	TGTGCCAGCATTTTACGGGGGGGGAATGGCTACACCTTC
TRBV11-2	NA	TRBJ2-6	NA	CASSLVVRGGSGANVLTF	TGTGCCAGCAGCTTAGTCGTCAGGGGGGGCTCTGGGGCCAACGTCCTGACTTTC
TRBV12-3/TRBV12-4	NA	TRBJ2-5	TRBD1	CASSWLAGGGGETQYF	TGTGCCAGCAGCTGGCTCGCAGGGGGTGGCGGGGAGACCCAGTACTTC
TRBV20-1	few	TRBJ2-3	NA	CSAKLPAGDTQYF	TGCAGTGCCAAACTCCCCGCGGGAGATACGCAGTATTTT
TRBV27	few	TRBJ2-5	NA	CANSDGLMETQYF	TGTGCCAACTCAGACGGGCTTATGGAGACCCAGTACTTC
TRBV12-3/TRBV12-4	few	TRBJ2-1	NA	CASSPVTAGTSQFF	TGTGCCAGCAGCCCCGTCACAGCCGGGACCTCGCAGTTCTTC
TRBV5-1	NA	TRBJ2-7	NA	CASSLRAANEQYF	TGCGCCAGCAGCCTGAGGGCGGCAAACGAGCAGTACTTC
TRBV20-1	NA	TRBJ2-3	TRBD2	CSARHAGGPGTQYF	TGCAGTGCTAGACATGCGGGAGGGCCAGGTACGCAGTATTTT
TRBV7-6	NA	TRBJ2-2	TRBD1	CASSLDPGQGVLFGELFF	TGTGCCAGCAGCTTAGATCCGGGACAGGGGGTACTGTTCGGGGAGCTGTTTTTT
TRBV3-1	many	TRBJ2-2	NA	CASSQLSSGELFF	TGTGCCAGCAGCCAATTGAGTTCCGGGGAGCTGTTTTTT
TRBV29-1	NA	TRBJ2-7	TRBD1	CSVAAGTDHYEQYF	TGCAGCGTTGCCGCCGGGACAGATCACTACGAGCAGTACTTC
TRBV7-9	NA	TRBJ1-4	TRBD1	CASSTPGTVKVNLFF	TGTGCCAGCAGCACCCCCGGGACAGTTAAAGTTAACCTGTTTTTT
TRBV20-1	NA	TRBJ2-5	TRBD2	CSARRLAEPEGQYF	TGCAGTGCTAGGAGGCTAGCGGAGCCGGAGGGCCAGTACTTC
TRBV12-3/TRBV12-4	many	TRBJ2-7	NA	CASSQAYEQYF	TGTGCCAGCAGCCAGGCCTACGAGCAGTACTTC
TRBV4-3	few	TRBJ1-6	TRBD1	CASRQDAGGYSPLHF	TGCGCCAGCAGACAGGATGCAGGGGGTTATTCACCCCTCCACTTT
TRBV7-9	NA	TRBJ2-4	NA	CASSAQRLAKNIQYF	TGTGCCAGCAGCGCACAGCGACTAGCCAAAAACATTCAGTACTTC
TRBV9	NA	TRBJ2-2	NA	CASSVDGVASGELFF	TGTGCCAGCAGCGTAGATGGGGTGGCGAGCGGGGAGCTGTTTTTT
TRBV20-1	few	TRBJ2-7	TRBD1	CSARDAGTGGSSEQYF	TGCAGTGCTAGAGATGCCGGGACAGGGGGCTCAAGCGAGCAGTACTTC
TRBV20-1	many	TRBJ1-2	NA	CSASFGNYGYTF	TGCAGTGCTAGTTTCGGGAACTATGGCTACACCTTC
TRBV12-3/TRBV12-4	few	TRBJ2-2	NA	CASNVGAGGELFF	TGTGCCAGCAATGTGGGGGCCGGCGGGGAGCTGTTTTTT
TRBV5-1	NA	TRBJ2-3	NA	CASKRGDTDTQYF	TGCGCCAGCAAACGCGGGGACACAGATACGCAGTATTTT
TRBV6-2/TRBV6-3	NA	TRBJ2-2	NA	CASKVQENTGELFF	TGTGCCAGCAAGGTTCAGGAGAACACCGGGGAGCTGTTTTTT
TRBV20-1	NA	TRBJ2-6	TRBD1	CSAGGTGKPGANVLTF	TGCAGTGCGGGCGGGACAGGGAAGCCTGGGGCCAACGTCCTGACTTTC
TRBV6-5	NA	TRBJ2-5	TRBD1	CASSYGTGGTQYF	TGTGCCAGCAGTTACGGGACAGGCGGGACCCAGTACTTC
TRBV11-1	NA	TRBJ2-7	TRBD2	CASSSGTSGSYEQYF	TGTGCCAGCAGCTCCGGGACTAGCGGCTCCTACGAGCAGTACTTC
TRBV4-2	NA	TRBJ2-5	TRBD1	CASSQTGFETQYF	TGTGCCAGCAGCCAGACAGGGTTTGAGACCCAGTACTTC